The 15 T cell receptor beta chains below all came from one sample that was sequenced in a study of cytotoxic CD8 clonotypes in ibrutinib-treated CLL. Clones were sequenced by immunoSEQ multiplex PCR, and TCRdb holds only the in-frame ones, with some missing. The profile shows about 160,000 clones, over 65% of them singletons. Here the sequenced sample was PBMCs, taken after 12 months of ibrutinib treatment. Receptors originate from a human donor with chronic lymphocytic leukemia.

Of note for this clone: The same CDR3 arises from other DNA sequences in this sample as well. The CDR3 spells CASSERVGGSYNEQFF. Here the CDR3 DNA reads TGTGCCAGCAGTGAAAGGGTGGGGGGCTCCTACAATGAGCAGTTCTTC. The V call is TRBV2, the J call TRBJ2-1, with D possibly matching TRBD2 (6 bases). The V end lost 2 bases, the J end lost 0 bases, and 11 bases lay between the germline ends. CDR3 length equals 16 residues. In germline, CDR1 is SNHLY, CDR2 FYNNEI.

The chain carries TRBV30 and TRBJ1-3; no definite D call. Trimming removed 8 bases from V and 4 bases from J, with 9 bases in between. This CDR3 contains 11 residues. In germline, CDR1 is GTSNPN, CDR2 SVGIG (reference sequence). The CDR3 coding sequence is TGTGCCGGGCTGATAGGAAACACCATATATTTT. This codes for CAGLIGNTIYF.

The CDR3 loop reads CASSQVSGRALYNEQFF. The CDR3 region has the DNA TGTGCCAGCAGCCAAGTTAGCGGGAGGGCCCTCTACAATGAGCAGTTCTTC. The gene calls are TRBV14 and TRBJ2-1; 11 nucleotides agree with TRBD2. CDR3 size: 17 residues. V lost 1 base, J lost 3 bases, and 5 bases stayed unmatched. Germline V gene data show CDR1 as SGHDN and CDR2 as FVKESK. The full variable domain, rest sourced from reference TRBV14 and TRBJ2-1, is EAGVTQFPSHSVIEKGQTVTLRCDPISGHDNLYWYRRVMGKEIKFLLHFVKESKQDESGMPNNRFLAERTGGTYSTLKVQPAELEDSGVYFCASSQVSGRALYNEQFFGPGTRLTVL.

The chain carries TRBV19 and TRBJ2-3; 11 nucleotides agree with TRBD2. CDR1 LNHDA and CDR2 SQIVND come from the germline V gene (reference sequence). J gave up 0 bases and V 6 bases, and 5 bases lay outside the gene matches. The CDR3 length is 16 residues. The CDR3 coding sequence is TGTGCCAGTAGACCTAGCGGGGGGATAAGCACAGATACGCAGTATTTT. Amino acid sequence: CASRPSGGISTDTQYF.

The chain has TRBV19 and TRBJ2-5; no reliable D call. This CDR3 has 16 amino acids. The V gene lost 10 bases and the J gene lost 2 bases, with 23 bases spanning the gap. The germline gives CDR1 LNHDA, CDR2 SQIVND (reference sequence). The CDR3 DNA sequence: TGTGCCATCTCGACGGCAATAACGACGCTACAAGAGACCCAGTACTTC. Its protein is CAISTAITTLQETQYF.

To note about this clone: An end of the junction does not agree with germline; a read error may underlie this. The chain joins TRBV30 to TRBJ1-2, with a weak D call TRBD1 (5 bases). The CDR3 spans 10 residues. The germline gives CDR1 GTSNPN, CDR2 SVGIG (reference sequence). DNA of the CDR3: TGTGCCTGGGCACAGGTTGAGGAAAACTTC. Amino acid sequence: CAWAQVEENF.

This clone turned up a few times. This chain uses TRBV7-9 with TRBJ1-2; D is possibly TRBD1 (5 bases). Trimming took 7 bases from V and 7 from J, leaving 13 bases between them. This CDR3 has 12 amino acids. Germline CDR1 and CDR2: SEHNR and FQNEAQ (reference sequence). In DNA, the CDR3 is TGTGCCAGCACCCTTGGGGCTCTTGGCTACACCTTC. It is translated as CASTLGALGYTF.

The chain couples TRBV7-9 to TRBJ2-5; maybe TRBD1 (6 bases). The CDR3 totals 17 residues. V was cut by 1 base and J by 2 bases, with 17 bases left in between. CDR1 and CDR2 (germline): SEHNR, FQNEAQ (reference sequence). The CDR3 reads CASSLGGPGQTQETQYF. The DNA for the CDR3 is TGTGCCAGCAGCTTAGGTGGCCCAGGACAGACACAAGAGACCCAGTACTTC.

The gene calls are TRBV5-1 and TRBJ1-3, with D possibly TRBD1 on 5 matching bases. Germline V gives CDR1 SGHRS, CDR2 YFSETQ. CDR3 length: 15 amino acids. V lost 2 bases and J 2 bases, leaving 11 bases between the germline ends. CDR3 loop: CASSLAAGAGNTIYF. The CDR3 DNA reads as TGCGCCAGCAGCTTAGCCGCGGGGGCTGGAAACACCATATATTTT.

The J gene is TRBJ2-7, the V gene TRBV27; TRBD2 matches at 15 bases. Per germline, CDR1 MNHEY and CDR2 SMNVEV (reference sequence). The CDR3 covers 18 residues. V was pared by 6 bases and J by 1 base, with 10 bases of the junction left unmatched. For the CDR3, the DNA is TGTGCCAGCAGACCCCTGGGACTAGCGGGAGGAGGGTCCTACGAGCAGTACTTC. Translating gives CASRPLGLAGGGSYEQYF.

The J gene is TRBJ2-2, the V gene TRBV5-6; 8 positions match TRBD2. CDR1 and CDR2 from the germline V gene are SGHDT and YYEEEE. Trimming at V came to 4 bases and at J to 7 bases, leaving 9 bases not matched to a gene. The CDR3 loop spans 15 amino acids. The CDR3: CASSTPGLVNGELFF. CDR3 bases: TGTGCCAGCAGCACTCCGGGACTAGTTAACGGGGAGCTGTTTTTT.

This chain connects TRBV11-2 to TRBJ2-5; 9 bases align to TRBD2. Unmatched junction bases numbered 3, after V lost 0 bases and J lost 1 base. Germline CDR1 SGHAT, CDR2 FQNNGV. The CDR3 sequence is 16 residues long. DNA for the CDR3: TGTGCCAGCAGCTTAGATCCGCGGGAGGGCCAAGAGACCCAGTACTTC. Its translation: CASSLDPREGQETQYF.

The gene calls are TRBV5-8 and TRBJ1-5, with 7 bases matching TRBD1. There are 17 residues in the CDR3. Germline trimming cut 2 bases from V and 4 bases from J; bases unmatched to any gene: 12. Per germline, CDR1 SGHTS and CDR2 YDEGEE. In nucleotides, the CDR3 is TGTGCCAGCAGCTTCCGCTCCGGGACAGCCCTTAATCAGCCCCAGCATTTT. Residues: CASSFRSGTALNQPQHF.

A remark on this clone: It is likely a read error: a sequence one base away is far more abundant. The identical CDR3 is also encoded by other nucleotide sequences in the sample. The CDR3 DNA is TGTGCCAGCAGCCACTCGATCGGGACAGGGGGCGACGAGCAGTACTTC. Its translation is CASSHSIGTGGDEQYF. The rearrangement links TRBV11-2 to TRBJ2-7; 12 bases align to TRBD1. The CDR3 spans 16 residues. The V and J ends lost 5 bases and 5 bases, in that order; junction bases with no gene match: 10. CDR1 and CDR2 from the germline V gene are SGHAT and FQNNGV.

This clone appeared a single time. This chain connects TRBV7-2 to TRBJ2-7, with unresolved D. Germline loops: CDR1 SGHTA, CDR2 FQGNSA. The V and J ends lost 3 bases and 0 bases respectively, with 9 bases between them. This CDR3 is built from 14 residues. This CDR3 is CASSFGTVSYEQYF. The CDR3, as DNA: TGTGCCAGCAGCTTTGGTACGGTCTCCTACGAGCAGTACTTC.